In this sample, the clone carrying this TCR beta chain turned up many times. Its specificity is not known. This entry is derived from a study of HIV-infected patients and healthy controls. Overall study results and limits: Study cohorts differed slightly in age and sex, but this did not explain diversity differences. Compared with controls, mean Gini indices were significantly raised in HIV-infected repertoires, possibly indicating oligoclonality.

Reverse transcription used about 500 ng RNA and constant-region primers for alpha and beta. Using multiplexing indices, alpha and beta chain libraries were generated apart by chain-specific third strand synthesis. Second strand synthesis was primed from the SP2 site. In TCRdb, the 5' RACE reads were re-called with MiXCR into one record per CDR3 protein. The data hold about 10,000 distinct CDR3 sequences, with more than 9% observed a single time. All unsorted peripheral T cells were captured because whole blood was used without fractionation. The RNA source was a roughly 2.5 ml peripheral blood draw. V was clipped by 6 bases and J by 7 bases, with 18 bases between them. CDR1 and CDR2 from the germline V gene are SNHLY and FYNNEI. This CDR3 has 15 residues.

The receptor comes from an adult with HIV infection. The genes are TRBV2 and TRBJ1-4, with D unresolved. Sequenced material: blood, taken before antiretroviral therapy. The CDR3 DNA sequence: TGTGCCAGCAGCCGAGAAGGCAGGATGGGTGAAAAACTGTTTTTT. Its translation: CASSREGRMGEKLFF. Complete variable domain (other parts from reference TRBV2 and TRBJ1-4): EPEVTQTPSHQVTQMGQEVILRCVPISNHLYFYWYRQILGQKVEFLVSFYNNEISEKSEIFDDQFSVERPDGSNFTLKIRSTKLEDSAMYFCASSREGRMGEKLFFGSGTQLSVL.